These T cell receptor beta chains were read from a single sample in a study of PD-1 blockade in classical Hodgkin lymphoma. Produced via immunoSEQ multiplex PCR; TCRdb's table is partial and in-frame only. The sample shows roughly 140,000 clones, around four fifths of them seen only once. Source: peripheral blood mononuclear cells (PBMCs), taken before the second cycle of nivolumab. The origin of the receptors is a human donor with classical Hodgkin lymphoma. The CDR3 runs from the conserved cysteine through the conserved F or W.

CDR3 | J | V
CASSLLGTEAFF | TRBJ1-1 | TRBV5-6
CASSAHRQTGSGNTIYF | TRBJ1-3 | TRBV19
CASSLTQGIPYEQYF | TRBJ2-7 | TRBV18
CASSPGTAPTDTQYF | TRBJ2-3 | TRBV6-5
CASSWQARRSNTGELFF | TRBJ2-2 | TRBV19
CASSFRLAVTDTQYF | TRBJ2-3 | TRBV5-1
CASSSHRGSVNSPLHF | TRBJ1-6 | TRBV27
CASSDGGGTNEQFF | TRBJ2-1 | TRBV6-4
CASSVAGVGQETQYF | TRBJ2-5 | TRBV2
CAISESRGVSGGTDTQYF | TRBJ2-3 | TRBV10-3
CASSIVAGTASPGELFF | TRBJ2-2 | TRBV19
CASSLEVIGTKGTEAFF | TRBJ1-1 | TRBV7-2
CASSLEDKSTDTQYF | TRBJ2-3 | TRBV5-4
CASSLFPVRDGYTF | TRBJ1-2 | TRBV5-6
CASSLGRGGAFF | TRBJ1-1 | TRBV7-2
CASSPSGGNYNEQFF | TRBJ2-1 | TRBV5-1
CASSRRDGTDTQYF | TRBJ2-3 | TRBV5-1
CASSPGVEPYGYTF | TRBJ1-2 | TRBV18
CSAAGTSGPTDTQYF | TRBJ2-3 | TRBV29-1
CASSLARSYNEQFF | TRBJ2-1 | TRBV7-9
CASSGQGGNEQYF | TRBJ2-7 | TRBV5-4
CASSVGQGINYGYTF | TRBJ1-2 | TRBV9
CASSFGGLPDTF | TRBJ1-2 | TRBV5-6
CASSVGYAGGKGNTIYF | TRBJ1-3 | TRBV9
CASRLDAPNEQFF | TRBJ2-1 | TRBV12-2
CASSWDTLYEQYF | TRBJ2-7 | TRBV7-9
CASSFWTDNEKLFF | TRBJ1-4 | TRBV7-9
CASSLGLAGGGNEQFF | TRBJ2-1 | TRBV19
CASSLERMNTEAFF | TRBJ1-1 | TRBV6-5
CASSVLPGEDEQFF | TRBJ2-1 | TRBV9
CASSSRNLGDSNSPLHF | TRBJ1-6 | TRBV7-9
CASSPGAGGVDTQYF | TRBJ2-3 | TRBV11-3
CASSYSGGREQFF | TRBJ2-1 | TRBV6-6
CASSPDTSLRGYTF | TRBJ1-2 | TRBV11-2
CASSPSSGNTIYF | TRBJ1-3 | TRBV6-5
CASSLWGDASRAQHF | TRBJ1-5 | TRBV4-1
CASSLEHGITDTQYF | TRBJ2-3 | TRBV7-2
CASSLGGRSTDTQYF | TRBJ2-3 | TRBV5-1
CASSQDGTGTDTQYF | TRBJ2-3 | TRBV4-1
CASSLGAFSSTDTQYF | TRBJ2-3 | TRBV11-2
CASSPSGGNTEAFF | TRBJ1-1 | TRBV5-8
CASSVDVGFNNEQFF | TRBJ2-1 | TRBV9
CSVRTGAIETQYF | TRBJ2-5 | TRBV29-1
CASSLLETGGAYEQYF | TRBJ2-7 | TRBV28
CAISETGDRSVREKLFF | TRBJ1-4 | TRBV10-3
CASRFSGANVLTF | TRBJ2-6 | TRBV6-5